Listed below are T cell receptor beta chains from one sample, sequenced in a study of blood T cell repertoires in COVID-19. Only in-frame clones appear in the TCRdb table, and some are missing; sequencing was by immunoSEQ multiplex PCR. The sample consists of approximately 40,000 clones, 75% to 90% of them appearing once. Sequencing was carried out using peripheral blood. The source of these receptors is a man in his fifties or sixties with acute or convalescent COVID-19. Both conserved end residues are part of each CDR3. D genes are given only for firm matches. Clone sizes are given selectively: once, few, many, or a class where the clone is expanded.

TRBD2 | 17 | - | TRBJ2-1 | TRBV11-2 | CASSPRGLAGYYNEQFF | TGTGCCAGCAGCCCCCGAGGGTTAGCGGGGTACTACAATGAGCAGTTCTTC
TRBD1 | 15 | few | TRBJ2-7 | TRBV7-9 | CASSLAGTGSHEQYF | TGTGCCAGCAGCTTAGCGGGGACAGGGTCTCACGAGCAGTACTTC
- | 14 | - | TRBJ2-1 | TRBV6-5 | CATGGQTAYNEQFF | TGTGCCACCGGGGGACAGACAGCCTACAATGAGCAGTTCTTC
- | 16 | - | TRBJ2-7 | TRBV13 | CASSSTGLVPNYEQYF | TGTGCCAGCAGCTCAACCGGACTTGTCCCGAACTACGAGCAGTACTTC
- | 13 | - | TRBJ2-7 | TRBV27 | CASKGAGYSEQYF | TGTGCCAGCAAGGGCGCGGGGTATTCCGAGCAGTACTTC
- | 15 | - | TRBJ1-5 | TRBV15 | CATRLGTYSNQPQHF | TGTGCCACCAGGTTGGGGACTTATAGCAATCAGCCCCAGCATTTT
TRBD1 | 14 | - | TRBJ2-1 | TRBV24-1 | CATRGTGEGNEQFF | TGTGCCACCAGGGGGACAGGGGAAGGCAATGAGCAGTTCTTC
- | 13 | - | TRBJ1-1 | TRBV5-1 | CASSLTVNTEAFF | TGCGCCAGCAGCTTGACAGTGAACACTGAAGCTTTCTTT
TRBD2 | 16 | - | TRBJ2-5 | TRBV5-4 | CASSLATASGRETQYF | TGTGCCAGCAGCTTGGCCACAGCTAGCGGGCGGGAGACCCAGTACTTC
TRBD2 | 17 | - | TRBJ2-5 | TRBV5-1 | CASSGGTSGIGEETQYF | TGCGCCAGCAGCGGCGGGACTAGCGGGATCGGGGAAGAGACCCAGTACTTC
TRBD2 | 15 | - | TRBJ2-5 | TRBV5-4 | CASSLDLAGGETQYF | TGTGCCAGCAGCTTGGATCTAGCGGGGGGAGAGACCCAGTACTTC
TRBD2 | 15 | - | TRBJ2-3 | TRBV5-4 | CASSTRTSGTDTQYF | TGTGCCAGCAGCACCCGGACTAGCGGAACAGATACGCAGTATTTT
TRBD1 | 15 | - | TRBJ2-5 | TRBV4-1 | CASSHQGQGEETQYF | TGCGCCAGCAGCCACCAAGGACAGGGAGAGGAGACCCAGTACTTC
TRBD1 | 16 | - | TRBJ1-6 | TRBV5-6 | CASSLAGTGHNSPLHF | TGTGCCAGCAGCTTGGCCGGGACAGGGCATAATTCACCCCTCCACTTT
TRBD1 | 16 | - | TRBJ2-7 | TRBV15 | CATSRGRTGVNYEQYF | TGTGCCACCAGCAGAGGACGGACAGGGGTAAACTACGAGCAGTACTTC
TRBD2 | 17 | - | TRBJ2-5 | TRBV4-2 | CASSQVNGRASGETQYF | TGTGCCAGCAGCCAAGTTAACGGGAGGGCCTCGGGCGAGACCCAGTACTTC
TRBD1 | 19 | - | TRBJ1-2 | TRBV7-2 | CASSFERSDRGLANYGYTF | TGTGCCAGCAGCTTCGAACGATCCGACAGGGGTCTAGCTAACTATGGCTACACCTTC
- | 13 | - | TRBJ2-5 | TRBV5-1 | CASSLDGKETQYF | TGCGCCAGCAGCTTGGACGGTAAAGAGACCCAGTACTTC
TRBD1 | 14 | - | TRBJ1-2 | TRBV24-1 | CATSDLNRGDGYTF | TGTGCCACCAGTGATTTGAACAGGGGGGATGGCTACACCTTC
- | 13 | - | TRBJ1-1 | TRBV15 | CATSLDSNTEAFF | TGTGCCACCAGCCTGGACTCTAACACTGAAGCTTTCTTT
TRBD1 | 15 | - | TRBJ1-1 | TRBV7-9 | CASSPDRGLRTEAFF | TGTGCCAGCAGCCCGGACAGGGGGCTTCGGACTGAAGCTTTCTTT
TRBD1 | 17 | - | TRBJ1-5 | TRBV29-1 | CSARTGTGLYSNQPQHF | TGCAGCGCCCGGACCGGGACAGGGCTTTATAGCAATCAGCCCCAGCATTTT
TRBD2 | 15 | - | TRBJ2-7 | TRBV5-4 | CASRRSGTSGYEQYF | TGTGCCAGCAGACGATCCGGGACTAGCGGTTACGAGCAGTACTTC
- | 12 | - | TRBJ1-2 | TRBV19 | CASSIGGGGYTF | TGTGCCAGTAGTATTGGGGGCGGAGGCTACACCTTC
- | 14 | few | TRBJ1-5 | TRBV19 | CASSITGKEQPQHF | TGTGCCAGTAGTATCACAGGGAAGGAGCAGCCCCAGCATTTT
- | 15 | - | TRBJ2-2 | TRBV9 | CASTRALRDTGELFF | TGTGCCAGCACTAGAGCCCTTCGGGACACCGGGGAGCTGTTTTTT
- | 17 | medium-sized | TRBJ2-1 | TRBV4-1 | CASSQGGRSWGYNEQFF | TGCGCCAGCAGCCAAGGGGGCCGATCTTGGGGATACAATGAGCAGTTCTTC
TRBD2 | 15 | once | TRBJ2-1 | TRBV19 | CASRGWREGRNEQFF | TGTGCCAGTAGGGGTTGGCGGGAGGGTCGCAATGAGCAGTTCTTC
- | 16 | - | TRBJ1-4 | TRBV5-1 | CASSLFGGLTNEKLFF | TGCGCCAGCAGCTTATTTGGTGGGCTAACTAATGAAAAACTGTTTTTT
- | 13 | - | TRBJ1-2 | TRBV9 | CASSSTANYGYTF | TGTGCCAGCAGCTCGACAGCTAACTATGGCTACACCTTC
- | 14 | - | TRBJ1-5 | TRBV7-2 | CASSLNPINQPQHF | TGTGCCAGCAGCTTAAATCCAATCAATCAGCCCCAGCATTTT
TRBD2 | 14 | - | TRBJ2-1 | TRBV10-3 | CAISTAGSHNEQFF | TGTGCCATCAGTACAGCGGGAAGTCACAATGAGCAGTTCTTC
TRBD1 | 15 | - | TRBJ2-7 | TRBV29-1 | CSVEAQGDRAYEQYF | TGCAGCGTTGAAGCCCAGGGGGATAGGGCCTACGAGCAGTACTTC
- | 13 | - | TRBJ2-7 | TRBV7-2 | CASSFGFSYEQYF | TGTGCCAGCAGCTTCGGGTTTTCATACGAGCAGTACTTC
TRBD1 | 16 | once | TRBJ2-2 | TRBV4-2 | CASSRATGGNTGELFF | TGTGCCAGCAGCCGGGCTACAGGGGGGAACACCGGGGAGCTGTTTTTT
- | 16 | - | TRBJ2-2 | TRBV2 | CASSDWRATNTGELFF | TGTGCCAGCAGTGATTGGCGGGCGACCAACACCGGGGAGCTGTTTTTT
TRBD2 | 16 | - | TRBJ2-5 | TRBV7-8 | CASSRGRVSGQETQYF | TGTGCCAGCAGCCGAGGGAGGGTTAGCGGGCAAGAGACCCAGTACTTC